What follows are 27 T cell receptor beta chains derived from one specimen sequenced in a study of vaccination and CD4 T cells after COVID-19. The Oncomine TCR Beta short-read assay sequenced DNA from cultured CD4+ T cells. From the PCR reads, TCRdb called clonotypes with MiXCR, one entry per CDR3 protein. This table has about 26,000 distinct CDR3 sequences, more than 35% appearing once. Time point of the sample: late sampling 161 to 241 days after vaccination in a few convalescent patients. The sample's treatment: roughly 10-day PBMC culture with coronavirus spike peptide pools or control peptides (ViraFEST assay). These receptors have no known antigen. Material: CD4+ T cells from blood, cultured in vitro, obtained about 7 months after SARS-CoV-2 vaccination. The receptors shown here come from a human donor who had recovered from COVID-19.

This clonotype showed up just a few times. The chain uses TRBV7-8 and TRBJ2-5; TRBD1 matches at 7 bases. V trimming: 4 bases; J trimming: 1 base; junction bases outside the gene matches: 6. The CDR3 length is 15 residues. From germline, CDR1 is SGHVS and CDR2 FQNEAQ. The CDR3 region has the DNA TGTGCCAGCAGCTACGACAGGGTGGGCCAAGAGACCCAGTACTTC. Translating gives CASSYDRVGQETQYF.

The chain carries TRBV28 and TRBJ2-3; 9 bases map to TRBD1. Per the germline V gene, CDR1 is MDHEN and CDR2 is SYDVKM. V lost 10 bases to trimming and J lost 8 bases; unmatched junction nucleotides: 10. This CDR3 is built from 13 residues. The CDR3 loop reads CAILRTGVGTQYF. CDR3 nucleotide sequence: TGTGCCATTTTAAGGACAGGGGTGGGTACGCAGTATTTT.

This clonotype occurred a few times. The V and J genes are TRBV28 and TRBJ2-5; D is possibly TRBD2 (6 bases). From germline, CDR1 is MDHEN and CDR2 SYDVKM. V shed 6 bases and J shed 1 base, with 12 bases lying between them. The CDR3 extends over 14 amino acids. CDR3 region: CASSSVGGQETQYF. As DNA, the CDR3 is TGTGCCAGCAGCTCCGTGGGGGGCCAAGAGACCCAGTACTTC. Filled out from reference TRBV28 and TRBJ2-5, the complete variable domain reads DVKVTQSSRYLVKRTGEKVFLECVQDMDHENMFWYRQDPGLGLRLIYFSYDVKMKEKGDIPEGYSVSREKKERFSLILESASTNQTSMYLCASSSVGGQETQYFGPGTRLLVL.

V and J are TRBV20-1 and TRBJ2-1; D is unresolved. Germline V gene sequence: CDR1 DFQATT, CDR2 SNEGSKA (reference sequence). The V and J ends lost 0 bases and 9 bases respectively, with 9 bases between them. This CDR3 comprises 12 residues. Written as DNA, the CDR3 is TGCAGTGCTAGAGATAGGGAACTTGAGCAGTTCTTC. Its protein product is CSARDRELEQFF.

This clonotype was counted between two and nine times. The chain joins TRBV6-2 or TRBV6-3 to TRBJ1-5; 9 nucleotides agree with TRBD1. With 6 bases clipped from V and 0 bases from J, the junction kept 6 bases outside the gene matches. The germline V gene has CDR1 MNHEY and CDR2 SVGEGT. This CDR3 spans 16 amino acids. The CDR3 spells CASSRTGGYSNQPQHF. The CDR3 nucleotides are TGTGCCAGCAGCCGAACAGGGGGCTATAGCAATCAGCCCCAGCATTTT.

This clonotype has just a few counts. This chain joins TRBV24-1 and TRBJ2-5, with D unresolved. The V end was cut by 3 bases, the J end by 2 bases, with 9 bases between. This CDR3 contains 14 residues. Germline-derived CDR1 and CDR2 are KGHDR and SFDVKD. The CDR3 spells CATSDPSRQETQYF. CDR3 nucleotide sequence: TGTGCCACCAGTGATCCAAGTAGGCAAGAGACCCAGTACTTC.

The chain combines TRBV28 with TRBJ2-2; 12 nucleotides match TRBD2. The CDR3 has 18 amino acids. The junction had 7 bases not matched to a gene; V was cut back by 4 bases and J by 1 base. Looked up from germline, CDR1 is MDHEN and CDR2 is SYDVKM. CDR3 nucleotides: TGTGCCAGCAGTTCCCTGAAACTAGCGGGAGGGAACACCGGGGAGCTGTTTTTT. Translation gives CASSSLKLAGGNTGELFF.

This clonotype appeared a few times. This chain uses TRBV7-3 with TRBJ2-1, with TRBD2 as a possible D gene (6 bases). The CDR3 has 15 amino acids. Trimming stripped 2 bases from V and 7 bases from J, with 15 bases between. Germline assignment: CDR1 SGHTA and CDR2 FQGTGA. For the CDR3, the DNA is TGTGCCAGCAGCTTAGTAGCGGCTCTCAGGAATGAGCAGTTCTTC. Translated, it gives CASSLVAALRNEQFF.

In this sample, this clonotype turned up a few times. V and J are TRBV6-1 and TRBJ2-7, with 10 nucleotides matching TRBD2. J lost 3 bases, V lost 7 bases, and 6 bases had no gene match. Germline CDR1 reads MNHNS; CDR2 reads SASEGT. The CDR3 loop spans 14 amino acids. In nucleotides, the CDR3 is TGTGCCAGCACACCAGCGGGAGGGGGCTACGAGCAGTACTTC. Its protein is CASTPAGGGYEQYF.

The sample holds a few counts of this clonotype. V and J are TRBV4-2 and TRBJ2-1; TRBD2 matches at 11 bases. The germline V gene encodes CDR1 LGHNA and CDR2 YNFKEQ. Losses at the gene ends were 0 bases for V and 4 bases for J; bases not matched to a gene: 2. The CDR3 extends over 16 amino acids. This CDR3 reads CASSQDGTSGYNEQFF. As DNA, the CDR3 is TGTGCCAGCAGCCAAGACGGGACTAGCGGTTACAATGAGCAGTTCTTC.

This clonotype was detected a few times. This chain joins TRBV6-1 and TRBJ1-1; unclear D gene. V was shortened by 5 bases and J by 1 base, with 8 bases between the two germline ends. Germline lookup yields CDR1 MNHNS and CDR2 SASEGT. This CDR3 is 13 amino acids long. As DNA, the CDR3 is TGTGCCAGCAGTAGGACGGCGAACACTGAAGCTTTCTTT. As protein: CASSRTANTEAFF.

The chain combines TRBV18 with TRBJ2-7; TRBD2 matches at 10 bases. The CDR3 has 18 residues. The V and J ends lost 3 bases and 8 bases, in that order; junction bases with no gene match: 19. The germline V gene has CDR1 KGHSH and CDR2 LQKENI. CDR3 protein: CASSPHPGLAAETGQQYF. The CDR3 coding sequence is TGTGCCAGCTCACCTCATCCCGGACTAGCGGCGGAAACAGGGCAGCAGTACTTC.

V and J are TRBV10-3 and TRBJ2-1; TRBD1 aligns across 7 bases. The CDR3 is 17 residues long. The germline V gene encodes CDR1 ENHRY and CDR2 SYGVKD. Trimming cost V 5 bases and J 1 base; bases outside gene matches: 11. The CDR3 loop is CAISSRVGTESYNEQFF. The CDR3 bases are TGTGCCATCAGTTCCCGGGTCGGGACAGAATCCTACAATGAGCAGTTCTTC.

J is TRBJ2-6 and V is TRBV7-2; D is tentatively TRBD1 or TRBD2 (5 bases each). The CDR3 runs 16 residues. The germline V and J ends were trimmed by 0 bases and 2 bases, with 8 bases remaining between them. Germline CDR1 and CDR2: SGHTA and FQGNSA. The CDR3 DNA reads as TGTGCCAGCAGCTTAGCGGGGGACGCTGGGGCCAACGTCCTGACTTTC. Translation gives CASSLAGDAGANVLTF.

This chain uses TRBV29-1 with TRBJ1-1; the D is unclear. In germline, CDR1 is SQVTM, CDR2 ANQGSEA. The length of the CDR3 is 12 residues. V lost 4 bases and J lost 2, with 8 bases in between. The DNA for the CDR3 is TGCAGCGTTGGGCGCGATAACACTGAAGCTTTCTTT. Translated, it gives CSVGRDNTEAFF.

The rearrangement joins TRBV2 to TRBJ2-5; D is unresolved. Looked up from germline, CDR1 is SNHLY and CDR2 is FYNNEI. The CDR3 runs to 12 residues. Trimming cost V 2 bases and J 4 bases, with 5 bases left between them. CDR3 sequence reads: CASSEIGETQYF. In DNA form, the CDR3 reads TGTGCCAGCAGTGAAATAGGAGAGACCCAGTACTTC.

This sequence joins TRBV2 and TRBJ2-7; D may be TRBD2 (6 bases). The CDR3 sequence is 13 residues long. Germline V lookup: CDR1 SNHLY, CDR2 FYNNEI. Trimming removed 2 bases from V and 6 bases from J, with 11 bases in between. The CDR3 DNA follows: TGTGCCAGCAGTGAACAGGTGGGGGGCGAGCAGTACTTC. Protein sequence: CASSEQVGGEQYF.

This clonotype has more than one count but fewer than ten. The chain has TRBV20-1 and TRBJ2-3; perhaps TRBD2 as D (6 bases). This CDR3 has 12 residues. Trimming cost V 8 bases and J 5 bases, with 14 bases left between them. CDR1 is DFQATT, CDR2 SNEGSKA, per germline (reference sequence). CDR3 coding DNA: TGCAGTCCGTCCCTGGGGGGAGATACGCAGTATTTT. It encodes CSPSLGGDTQYF.

The chain couples TRBV20-1 to TRBJ2-2; the match to TRBD1 covers 7 bases. This CDR3 has 15 residues. CDR1 DFQATT and CDR2 SNEGSKA come from the germline V gene (reference sequence). The V gene end was trimmed by 1 base and the J gene end by 7 bases; junction bases not matched to a gene: 9. As DNA, the CDR3 is TGCAGTGCTAGAGTCAACAGGGGAGTGGGCGGGGAGCTGTTTTTT. It encodes CSARVNRGVGGELFF.

This clonotype was seen a handful of times. V is TRBV7-2 and J is TRBJ2-3; D is uncertain. This CDR3 has 12 residues. Between the trimmed V and J ends, which lost 2 bases and 4 bases, there was a span of 4 bases. Germline CDR1 is SGHTA and CDR2 is FQGNSA. DNA for the CDR3: TGTGCCAGCAGCTTAATGGCAGATACGCAGTATTTT. Translation gives CASSLMADTQYF.

This clonotype was seen a few times. CDR3 sequence: CSARFAAGQPQHF. The CDR3 DNA reads as TGCAGTGCTAGATTCGCGGCGGGTCAGCCCCAGCATTTT. This sequence joins TRBV20-1 and TRBJ1-5, with unresolved D. Trimming removed 2 bases at V and 6 bases at J, with 11 bases between. In germline, CDR1 is DFQATT, CDR2 SNEGSKA (reference sequence). The CDR3 consists of 13 residues.

This chain joins TRBV21-1 and TRBJ2-5; the listed D gene, TRBD1, was not tested against the DNA. TRBV21-1 is an annotated pseudogene. The CDR3 has 19 residues. For the CDR3, the DNA is TGTGCCAGCAGCAAATCCCTGACCCCGGACAGGGTACCCAGAGAGACCCAGTACTTC. Amino acids: CASSKSLTPDRVPRETQYF.

The chain is built from TRBV18 and TRBJ2-5; 7 bases line up with TRBD1. V was pared by 5 bases and J by 5 bases, with 8 bases of the junction left unmatched. The CDR3 has 14 amino acids. Germline CDR1 and CDR2: KGHSH and LQKENI. This CDR3 reads CASSIRGREETQYF. The CDR3 DNA sequence: TGTGCCAGCTCAATAAGGGGGCGTGAGGAGACCCAGTACTTC.

The chain is built from TRBV11-1 and TRBJ2-3; either TRBD1 or TRBD2 may supply D (5 bases each). The CDR3 spans 14 residues. V lost 1 base and J 4 bases, leaving 9 bases between the germline ends. Germline CDR1 and CDR2: SGHAT and FQDESV (reference sequence). CDR3 DNA: TGTGCCAGCAGCTTAGAGGGGAGTGCAGATACGCAGTATTTT. Its protein product is CASSLEGSADTQYF.

The rearrangement uses TRBV4-2 and TRBJ2-2; D uncertain. The V gene's germline CDR1 is LGHNA and CDR2 YNFKEQ. V was shortened by 2 bases and J by 4 bases, with 11 bases between the two germline ends. This CDR3 is 15 amino acids long. The DNA for the CDR3 is TGTGCCAGCAGCCAATTCCCCCAGATCACCGGGGAGCTGTTTTTT. Its protein product is CASSQFPQITGELFF.

The chain recombines TRBV5-5 with TRBJ1-2; the D is unclear. The germline CDR1 and CDR2 sequences are SGHKS and YYEKEE (reference sequence). The length of the CDR3 is 12 residues. The ends were cut back, 3 bases at V and 3 bases at J, with 6 bases in the middle. This CDR3 reads CASSSLHYGYTF. The CDR3 nucleotides read TGTGCCAGCAGCTCCCTTCACTATGGCTACACCTTC.

This chain connects TRBV20-1 to TRBJ1-2, with a possible D match to TRBD1 (5 bases). Trimming cost V 5 bases and J 7 bases, with 14 bases left between them. The CDR3 runs to 12 residues. Germline loops: CDR1 DFQATT, CDR2 SNEGSKA (reference sequence). The CDR3 here is CSASRDAFGYTF. CDR3 bases: TGCAGTGCTTCGAGGGACGCGTTTGGCTACACCTTC.